Described below is a single T cell receptor (beta chain) sequence and its context. In the original analysis: The assay estimated nucleated cells by amplifying reference gene primers. The method was immunoSEQ multiplex PCR; TCRdb's version includes in-frame clones alone and lacks a portion of them. Clone size and the V and J calls come from that table; the DNA yielded D and trimming. Of fewer than 150,000 clones detected, about 80% appear once; the ten largest clones hold around 8%. The entry originates in a study of blood T cell repertoires in COVID-19. On the study more broadly: Some COVID-19 samples were acute and others convalescent; all came from the United States, Italy and Spain.

Germline V gene data show CDR1 as SGHVS and CDR2 as FQNEAQ. V lost 4 bases, J lost 0 bases, and 16 bases lay in between. This CDR3 is 18 amino acids long. This chain links TRBV7-8 with TRBJ1-6; maybe TRBD1 (5 bases). The sequenced sample was peripheral blood. This receptor was identified in a human donor in a cohort sampled during active COVID-19. The CDR3 here is CASSSGDFPSSYNSPLHF. CDR3 nucleotides: TGTGCCAGCAGCTCCGGGGACTTTCCCAGCTCCTATAATTCACCCCTCCACTTT.